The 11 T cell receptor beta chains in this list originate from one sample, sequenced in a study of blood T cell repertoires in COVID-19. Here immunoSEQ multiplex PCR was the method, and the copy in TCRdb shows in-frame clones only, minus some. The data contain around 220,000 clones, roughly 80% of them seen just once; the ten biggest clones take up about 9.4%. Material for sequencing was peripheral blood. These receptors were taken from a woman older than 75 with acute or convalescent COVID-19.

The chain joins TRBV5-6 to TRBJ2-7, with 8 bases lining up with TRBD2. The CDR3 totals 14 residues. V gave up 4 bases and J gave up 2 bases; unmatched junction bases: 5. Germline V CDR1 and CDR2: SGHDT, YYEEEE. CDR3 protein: CASSRTSIPYEQYF. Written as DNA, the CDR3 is TGTGCCAGCAGCCGGACTAGCATCCCCTACGAGCAGTACTTC.

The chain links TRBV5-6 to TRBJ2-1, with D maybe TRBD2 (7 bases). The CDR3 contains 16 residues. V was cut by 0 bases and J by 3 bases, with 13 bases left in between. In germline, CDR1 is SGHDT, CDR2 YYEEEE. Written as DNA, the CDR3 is TGTGCCAGCAGCTTGGGCGGGGGCCCTGTCTACAATGAGCAGTTCTTC. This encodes CASSLGGGPVYNEQFF.

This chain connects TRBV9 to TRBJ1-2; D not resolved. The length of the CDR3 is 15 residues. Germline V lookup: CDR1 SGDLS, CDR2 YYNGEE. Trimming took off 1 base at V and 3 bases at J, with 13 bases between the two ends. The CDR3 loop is CASSVQSLGHYGYTF. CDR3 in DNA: TGTGCCAGCAGCGTACAGTCCCTTGGGCACTATGGCTACACCTTC.

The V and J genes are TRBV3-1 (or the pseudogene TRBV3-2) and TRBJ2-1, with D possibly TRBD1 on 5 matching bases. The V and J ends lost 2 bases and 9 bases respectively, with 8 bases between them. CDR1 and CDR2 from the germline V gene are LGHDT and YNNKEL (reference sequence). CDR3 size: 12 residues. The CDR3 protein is CASSQRGGEQFF. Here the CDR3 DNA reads TGTGCCAGCAGCCAAAGGGGCGGTGAGCAGTTCTTC.

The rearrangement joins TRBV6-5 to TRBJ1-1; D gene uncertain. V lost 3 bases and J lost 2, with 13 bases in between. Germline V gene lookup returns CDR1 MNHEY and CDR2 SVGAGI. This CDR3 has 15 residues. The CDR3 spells CASSYIKAGNTEAFF. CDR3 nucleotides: TGTGCCAGCAGTTATATAAAAGCGGGAAACACTGAAGCTTTCTTT.

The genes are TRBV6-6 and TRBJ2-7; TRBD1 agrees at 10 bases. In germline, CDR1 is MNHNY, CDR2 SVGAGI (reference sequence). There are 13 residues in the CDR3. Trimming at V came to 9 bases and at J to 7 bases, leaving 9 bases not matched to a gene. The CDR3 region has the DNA TGTGCCAGTACCAGGGACAGGGGAGGGGAGCAGTACTTC. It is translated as CASTRDRGGEQYF.

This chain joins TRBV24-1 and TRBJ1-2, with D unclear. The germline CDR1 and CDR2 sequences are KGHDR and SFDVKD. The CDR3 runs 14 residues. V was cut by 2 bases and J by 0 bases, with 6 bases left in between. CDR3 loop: CATSDYHTNYGYTF. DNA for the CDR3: TGTGCCACCAGTGATTATCACACTAACTATGGCTACACCTTC.

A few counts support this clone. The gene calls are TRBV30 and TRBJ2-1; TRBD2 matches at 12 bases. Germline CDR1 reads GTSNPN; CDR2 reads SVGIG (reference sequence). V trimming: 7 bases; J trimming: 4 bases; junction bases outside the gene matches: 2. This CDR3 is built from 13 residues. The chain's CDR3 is CASGTSGYNEQFF. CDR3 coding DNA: TGTGCCTCAGGGACTAGCGGGTACAATGAGCAGTTCTTC.

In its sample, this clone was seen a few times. The CDR3 sequence is CASSPLPRDNSGASPGGETQYF. In DNA form, the CDR3 reads TGTGCCAGCAGCCCCCTCCCCCGCGACAATAGCGGGGCCAGCCCCGGGGGGGAGACCCAGTACTTC. V gene TRBV4-2 combines with J gene TRBJ2-5; TRBD2 matches 8 bases. Germline V gene data show CDR1 as LGHNA and CDR2 as YNFKEQ. This CDR3 has 22 amino acids. V dropped 4 bases and J dropped 5; count of bases not matched to a gene: 30.

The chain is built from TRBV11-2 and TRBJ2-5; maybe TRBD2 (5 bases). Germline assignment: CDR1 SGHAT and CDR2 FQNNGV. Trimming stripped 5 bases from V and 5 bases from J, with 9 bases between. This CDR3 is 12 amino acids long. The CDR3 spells CASSPSGETQYF. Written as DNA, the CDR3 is TGTGCCAGCAGCCCATCGGGGGAGACCCAGTACTTC.

In nucleotides, the CDR3 is TGTGCCAGCAGTTCCCTGGGGGCCCACAATGAGCAGTTCTTC. Translating gives CASSSLGAHNEQFF. The chain employs TRBV27 and TRBJ2-1, with D tentatively TRBD1 (6 bases). Between the trimmed V and J ends, which lost 4 bases and 5 bases, there was a span of 12 bases. Germline V lookup: CDR1 MNHEY, CDR2 SMNVEV (reference sequence). This CDR3 region has 14 residues.